The 3 T cell receptor beta chains below all came from one sample that was sequenced in a study of control samples from healthy donors and cancer patients (dated by TCRdb to 2018 to 2020). The protocol used for the library was the immunoSEQ multiplex PCR assay. TCRdb obtained this table from immuneACCESS and retained in-frame rearrangements with V and J assigned. These tables miss some clones; where compared with another copy, unresolved V genes account for less than half of the shortfall, and the remainder is unexplained. For this sample there are about 140,000 clones; 85% to 95% appear just once. The top ten clonotypes cover around 13% of the sample. Sequencing input: blood. These receptor sequences come from a man aged 35 to 55 in good health.

The chain is built from TRBV14 and TRBJ1-1; D remains unclear. Germline V CDR1 and CDR2: SGHDN, FVKESK. Trimming stripped 1 base from V and 4 bases from J, with 7 bases between. The CDR3 is 13 residues long. The CDR3 here is CASSQVRATEAFF. The CDR3, as DNA: TGTGCCAGCAGCCAAGTGCGGGCCACTGAAGCTTTCTTT.

This rearrangement joins TRBV7-3 to TRBJ2-3, with a weak D call TRBD1 (5 bases). This CDR3 comprises 14 residues. The germline V and J ends were trimmed by 4 bases and 4 bases, with 12 bases remaining between them. Germline values: CDR1 SGHTA, CDR2 FQGTGA. For the CDR3, the DNA is TGTGCCAGCAGCTCGACCCGACAGTCAGATACGCAGTATTTT. Translation gives CASSSTRQSDTQYF.

This clone was observed a few times. The chain couples TRBV7-2 to TRBJ2-7; D is unresolved. This CDR3 contains 12 residues. The V end was cut by 1 base, the J end by 7 bases, with 8 bases between. CDR1 is SGHTA, CDR2 FQGNSA, per germline. The CDR3 protein is CASSLGVGEQYF. As DNA, the CDR3 is TGTGCCAGCAGCTTAGGGGTGGGGGAGCAGTACTTC.